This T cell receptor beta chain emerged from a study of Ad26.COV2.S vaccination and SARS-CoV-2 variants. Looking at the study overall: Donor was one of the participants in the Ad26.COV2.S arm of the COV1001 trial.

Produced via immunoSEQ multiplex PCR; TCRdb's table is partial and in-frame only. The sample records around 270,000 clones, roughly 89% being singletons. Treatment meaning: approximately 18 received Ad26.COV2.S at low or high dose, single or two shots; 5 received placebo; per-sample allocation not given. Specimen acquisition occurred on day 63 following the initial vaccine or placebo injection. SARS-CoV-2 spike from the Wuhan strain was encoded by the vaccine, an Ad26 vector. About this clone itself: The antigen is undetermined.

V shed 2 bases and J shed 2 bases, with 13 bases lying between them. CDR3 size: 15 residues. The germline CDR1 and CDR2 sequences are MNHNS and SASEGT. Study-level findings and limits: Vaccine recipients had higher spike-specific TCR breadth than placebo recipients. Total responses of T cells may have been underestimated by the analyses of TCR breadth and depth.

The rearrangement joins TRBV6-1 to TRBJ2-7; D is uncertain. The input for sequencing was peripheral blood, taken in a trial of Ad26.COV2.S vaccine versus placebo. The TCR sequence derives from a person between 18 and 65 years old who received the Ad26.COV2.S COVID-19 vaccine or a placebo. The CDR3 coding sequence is TGTGCCAGCAGTGAAACAAGAGTAGGGACCTACGAGCAGTACTTC. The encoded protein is CASSETRVGTYEQYF.